Below are 30 T cell receptor beta chains sequenced from a single sample in a study of spatial heterogeneity in lung cancer. Stated time point: sample taken at primary tumor resection. TCRdb recomputed calls from the 5' RACE reads with MiXCR, one row per CDR3 protein. The data contain 60,000 or so distinct CDR3 sequences, roughly 6.6% of them singletons. Sequenced material: PBMCs, taken at surgery. These receptor sequences come from a female donor with early-stage non-small cell lung cancer.

This clonotype was found many times. The V and J genes are TRBV9 and TRBJ1-6; 9 bases line up with TRBD1. CDR1 is SGDLS and CDR2 is YYNGEE in the germline V gene. J lost 11 bases, V lost 3 bases, and 3 bases had no gene match. The CDR3 runs 13 residues. In DNA form, the CDR3 reads TGTGCCAGCAGCGAGGGACAGGGCACACCCCTCCACTTT. Amino acids: CASSEGQGTPLHF.

The V and J genes are TRBV5-8 and TRBJ2-5, with D possibly being TRBD2 (5 bases). V was clipped by 5 bases and J by 4 bases, with 18 bases between them. Germline CDR1 is SGHTS and CDR2 is YDEGEE. The CDR3 spans 15 residues. The CDR3 here is CASRPGWVGRETQYF. DNA for the CDR3: TGTGCCAGCAGACCTGGCTGGGTGGGGAGAGAGACCCAGTACTTC. Drawing the rest from reference TRBV5-8 and TRBJ2-5, the complete variable domain is EAGVTQSPTHLIKTRGQQATLRCSPISGHTSVYWYQQALGLGLQFLLWYDEGEERNRGNFPPRFSGRQFPNYSSELNVNALELEDSALYLCASRPGWVGRETQYFGPGTRLLVL.

This clonotype was counted ten times or more. The chain employs TRBV20-1 and TRBJ1-5; D remains unclear. V dropped 5 bases and J dropped 0 bases, with 14 bases sitting between them. The CDR3 runs to 15 residues. The germline CDR1 and CDR2 sequences are DFQATT and SNEGSKA (reference sequence). The CDR3 loop is CSAPVREYSNQPQHF. The DNA of the CDR3 is TGCAGTGCTCCAGTACGGGAATATAGCAATCAGCCCCAGCATTTT.

This clonotype came up a few times. J is TRBJ2-6 and V is TRBV20-1, with D perhaps matching TRBD1 or TRBD2 (5 bases each). Trimming pared 6 bases from V and 0 bases from J, leaving 15 bases between. The CDR3 consists of 16 residues. The germline gives CDR1 DFQATT, CDR2 SNEGSKA (reference sequence). This CDR3 reads CSAELSGSSGANVLTF. The CDR3 DNA reads TGCAGTGCCGAACTCTCAGGGAGCTCTGGGGCCAACGTCCTGACTTTC.

V usage is TRBV25-1 and J usage is TRBJ2-5, with D unclear. The germline V gene encodes CDR1 MGHDK and CDR2 SYGVNS. The V end lost 2 bases, the J end lost 6 bases, and 7 bases lay between the germline ends. CDR3 length: 12 residues. The CDR3 DNA sequence: TGTGCCAGCAGTGAAGGGGTTAAGACCCAGTACTTC. Amino acid sequence: CASSEGVKTQYF.

This clonotype was counted many times. The CDR3 DNA sequence: TGTGCCATCAGTGAGTCGAACAGGAAAGAGACCCAGTACTTC. The encoded protein is CAISESNRKETQYF. This chain joins TRBV10-3 and TRBJ2-5, with D perhaps TRBD1 (5 bases). This CDR3 contains 14 residues. CDR1 is ENHRY and CDR2 is SYGVKD in the germline V gene. V was pared by 0 bases and J by 3 bases, with 8 bases between.

The chain links TRBV28 to TRBJ2-1; 7 bases match TRBD2. Germline CDR1 reads MDHEN; CDR2 reads SYDVKM. V lost 11 bases, J lost 5 bases, and 12 bases stayed unmatched. The CDR3 runs to 14 residues. CDR3 DNA: TGTGCCGCTCTCTCTAGCGGACTAGACAATGAGCAGTTCTTC. This encodes CAALSSGLDNEQFF.

This clonotype turned up a few times. This chain links TRBV5-4 with TRBJ1-1; D is perhaps TRBD1 (5 bases). The CDR3 spans 15 residues. Per the germline V gene, CDR1 is SGHNT and CDR2 is YYREEE (reference sequence). Between the trimmed V and J ends, which lost 3 bases and 0 bases, there was a span of 12 bases. The CDR3 DNA follows: TGTGCCAGCAGCTGGGGTCAGGGAGTGAACACTGAAGCTTTCTTT. Translating it yields CASSWGQGVNTEAFF.

This clonotype was detected ten times or more. Here the CDR3 reads CASRRTGGINEQFF. The CDR3 DNA follows: TGTGCCAGCCGCCGGACAGGGGGAATCAATGAGCAGTTCTTC. V usage is TRBV12-3 or TRBV12-4 and J usage is TRBJ2-1, with 10 bases lining up with TRBD1. This CDR3 contains 14 residues. V lost 8 bases and J lost 6; bases outside the gene matches: 7.

In this sample, this clonotype turned up a few times. The chain is built from TRBV10-3 and TRBJ2-5; TRBD1 agrees at 10 bases. V gave up 2 bases and J gave up 7 bases; unmatched junction bases: 10. Germline CDR1 is ENHRY and CDR2 is SYGVKD. The CDR3 sequence is 16 residues long. The CDR3 spells CAISETGQGDPMTQYF. In DNA form, the CDR3 reads TGTGCCATCAGTGAGACCGGACAGGGGGATCCAATGACCCAGTACTTC.

There are a few counts of this clonotype. The rearrangement joins TRBV6-1 to TRBJ2-5; 7 positions match TRBD1. Germline-derived CDR1 and CDR2 are MNHNS and SASEGT. The trim removed 8 bases at V and 0 bases at J, leaving 6 bases unmatched. CDR3 length equals 14 residues. The CDR3 reads CASFDRAHQETQYF. DNA of the CDR3: TGTGCCAGCTTCGACAGGGCCCACCAAGAGACCCAGTACTTC.

This clonotype was recorded at least ten times. The chain is built from TRBV25-1 and TRBJ1-2; D remains unclear. The CDR3 covers 12 residues. Germline assignment: CDR1 MGHDK and CDR2 SYGVNS. Trimming removed 3 bases at V and 8 bases at J, with 10 bases between. The CDR3 DNA reads as TGTGCCAGCAGTGATAAGAGCAGGGGCTACACCTTC. This encodes CASSDKSRGYTF.

Many counts were recorded for this clonotype. V usage is TRBV24-1 and J usage is TRBJ1-4; 7 bases align to TRBD1. The germline V gene has CDR1 KGHDR and CDR2 SFDVKD. CDR3 size: 16 residues. The junction had 12 bases not matched to a gene; V was cut back by 4 bases and J by 8 bases. The CDR3 region has the DNA TGTGCCACCAGTGACGGACGGACAGGCCGAGGAGAAAAACTGTTTTTT. Protein sequence: CATSDGRTGRGEKLFF.

The chain uses TRBV29-1 and TRBJ1-5, with D perhaps TRBD1 (5 bases). Germline loops: CDR1 SQVTM, CDR2 ANQGSEA. With 6 bases removed from V and 3 bases from J, the gap between germline ends came to 18 bases. This CDR3 comprises 15 residues. This CDR3 is CSVVPGTDNNQPQHF. The CDR3 nucleotides read TGCAGCGTAGTCCCGGGGACCGATAACAATCAGCCCCAGCATTTT.

This clonotype was seen many times. CDR3 in amino acids: CASRPGLAGTYEQYF. DNA of the CDR3: TGTGCCAGCAGACCGGGACTAGCGGGAACCTACGAGCAGTACTTC. This chain joins TRBV28 and TRBJ2-7; TRBD2 matches 13 bases. The CDR3 length is 15 residues. V lost 6 bases, J lost 2 bases, and 4 bases stayed unmatched. Germline V gene data show CDR1 as MDHEN and CDR2 as SYDVKM.

This clonotype was seen at least ten times. At one end the junction does not follow the germline gene, possibly because of a read error. The rearrangement links TRBV7-2 to TRBJ2-5; no clear D gene. Looked up from germline, CDR1 is SGHTA and CDR2 is FQGNSA. CDR3 length: 15 amino acids. The CDR3 loop reads CASSFVADPQKTQYF. CDR3 nucleotide sequence: TGTGCCAGCAGCTTTGTTGCTGACCCCCAAAAGACCCAGTACTTC.

This clonotype was found a few times. The rearrangement joins TRBV27 to TRBJ1-2, with D possibly matching TRBD1 (5 bases). The germline V and J ends were trimmed by 6 bases and 1 base, with 15 bases remaining between them. CDR3 size: 15 residues. The germline V gene encodes CDR1 MNHEY and CDR2 SMNVEV (reference sequence). CDR3 region: CASRYRGSLNYGYTF. The DNA of the CDR3 is TGTGCCAGCAGGTACCGGGGCAGCCTTAACTATGGCTACACCTTC.

This clonotype has ten or more counts. J is TRBJ1-2 and V is TRBV30; TRBD1 aligns across 9 bases. The length of the CDR3 is 14 residues. After removal of 6 bases from V and 1 base from J, the junction contained 6 bases not matched to a gene. From germline, CDR1 is GTSNPN and CDR2 SVGIG (reference sequence). The CDR3 DNA is TGTGCCTGCGGTCAGGGACAGGGTAACTATGGCTACACCTTC. Translated, it gives CACGQGQGNYGYTF.

This clonotype was seen repeatedly, ten times or more. V gene TRBV5-4 combines with J gene TRBJ1-2; D might be TRBD1 (5 bases). Trimming removed 3 bases at V and 0 bases at J, with 21 bases between. CDR3 length: 18 amino acids. Germline values: CDR1 SGHNT, CDR2 YYREEE (reference sequence). For the CDR3, the DNA is TGTGCCAGCAGCTCTGGCATGGGGACGAAGGGCTCTAACTATGGCTACACCTTC. As protein: CASSSGMGTKGSNYGYTF.

There are a few counts of this clonotype. Germline is not matched at one junction end, which may reflect a read error. The chain is built from TRBV28 and TRBJ2-6; no clear D gene. The CDR3 has 14 amino acids. Germline values: CDR1 MDHEN, CDR2 SYDVKM. The CDR3, as DNA: TGTGCCAGCAGTTCCGGATCTGGAGCCAACGTCCTGACTTTC. Residues: CASSSGSGANVLTF. Filled out from reference TRBV28 and TRBJ2-6, the complete variable domain reads DVKVTQSSRYLVKRTGEKVFLECVQDMDHENMFWYRQDPGLGLRLIYFSYDVKMKEKGDIPEGYSVSREKKERFSLILESASTNQTSMYLCASSSGSGANVLTFGAGSRLTVL.

Only a few counts were recorded for this clonotype. Here the CDR3 reads CASSLTPNEKLFF. CDR3 DNA sequence: TGTGCCAGCAGCTTAACGCCTAATGAAAAACTGTTTTTT. The chain uses TRBV7-3 and TRBJ1-4; D ambiguous. Germline lookup yields CDR1 SGHTA and CDR2 FQGTGA. The CDR3 loop spans 13 amino acids. V shed 0 bases and J shed 3 bases, with 2 bases lying between them.

This clonotype has ten or more counts. The chain recombines TRBV20-1 with TRBJ1-1; D unclear. Germline V CDR1 and CDR2: DFQATT, SNEGSKA (reference sequence). V lost 1 base and J 2 bases, leaving 11 bases between the germline ends. CDR3 size: 14 residues. Here the CDR3 DNA reads TGCAGTGCTAGAGTCCCAGCAACAAACACTGAAGCTTTCTTT. Translated: CSARVPATNTEAFF.

This clonotype was detected many times. The chain joins TRBV14 to TRBJ2-3; perhaps TRBD2 as D (6 bases). CDR3 length: 15 amino acids. V was cut by 4 bases and J by 2 bases, with 13 bases left in between. Germline loops: CDR1 SGHDN, CDR2 FVKESK. The CDR3 DNA sequence: TGTGCCAGCAGCCCGGCGGGACTTGCCACAGATACGCAGTATTTT. It translates to CASSPAGLATDTQYF.

This clonotype was seen a handful of times. The CDR3 loop is CASTPEGGTKIEQFF. The CDR3 region has the DNA TGTGCCAGCACCCCAGAGGGCGGGACGAAGATTGAGCAGTTCTTC. The chain combines TRBV6-6 with TRBJ2-1; perhaps TRBD2 as D (6 bases). This CDR3 is built from 15 residues. Trimming took off 7 bases at V and 9 bases at J, with 22 bases between the two ends. CDR1 MNHNY and CDR2 SVGAGI come from the germline V gene (reference sequence).

This clonotype was detected many times. The chain links TRBV27 to TRBJ1-1, with 8 bases identical to TRBD1. The CDR3 extends over 13 amino acids. Losses at the gene ends were 8 bases for V and 5 bases for J; bases not matched to a gene: 7. Looked up from germline, CDR1 is MNHEY and CDR2 is SMNVEV (reference sequence). CDR3 sequence (DNA): TGTGCCAGCGGCAGGACAGGGTGGACTGAAGCTTTCTTT. This codes for CASGRTGWTEAFF.

This clonotype occurred many times. The chain joins TRBV6-1 to TRBJ1-5; D gene uncertain. Germline V lookup: CDR1 MNHNS, CDR2 SASEGT. Trimming took 4 bases from V and 7 from J, leaving 8 bases between them. This CDR3 region has 12 residues. The CDR3 is CASSGSVQPQHF. The CDR3 DNA is TGTGCCAGCAGTGGGTCCGTGCAGCCCCAGCATTTT.

This clonotype was picked up many times. This chain joins TRBV29-1 and TRBJ2-5, with TRBD2 as a possible D gene (7 bases). There are 12 residues in the CDR3. Trimming removed 3 bases at V and 5 bases at J, with 10 bases between. Looked up from germline, CDR1 is SQVTM and CDR2 is ANQGSEA. CDR3 region: CSVDRGGETQYF. DNA of the CDR3: TGCAGCGTTGACAGGGGAGGGGAGACCCAGTACTTC.

This clonotype was seen repeatedly, ten times or more. The genes are TRBV12-3 or TRBV12-4 and TRBJ2-3; the D gene is possibly TRBD2 (6 bases). Trimming stripped 5 bases from V and 1 base from J, with 16 bases between. The length of the CDR3 is 16 residues. CDR3 in amino acids: CASSPPPGLRTDTQYF. The DNA of the CDR3 is TGTGCCAGCAGTCCCCCCCCGGGACTTCGCACAGATACGCAGTATTTT.

Regarding this clonotype: This clone may be a read error of a much larger clone one base away. The final CDR3 position lacks the conserved phenylalanine or tryptophan, pointing to a likely read error. The chain employs TRBV3-1 and TRBJ2-5; D unresolved. Germline values: CDR1 LGHDT, CDR2 YNNKEL (reference sequence). The V end was cut by 7 bases, the J end by 2 bases, with 11 bases between. The length of the CDR3 is 13 residues. CDR3 protein: CASTDRAQETQYS. The CDR3 DNA sequence: TGTGCCAGCACGGATCGGGCACAAGAGACCCAGTACTCC.

This clonotype was seen only once. This chain uses TRBV10-2 with TRBJ2-1; 13 bases fit TRBD2. J gave up 8 bases and V 9 bases, and 13 bases lay outside the gene matches. This CDR3 spans 16 amino acids. CDR1 is WSHSY, CDR2 SAAADI, per germline. CDR3 protein: CARFGQLAGGPDEQFF. CDR3 DNA sequence: TGCGCCAGATTTGGCCAACTAGCGGGAGGGCCCGATGAGCAGTTCTTC.